This T cell receptor (beta chain) was retrieved from a study of blood T cell repertoires in COVID-19. Study-level information: Italy, Spain and the United States were the sources of the convalescent and acute COVID-19 samples. The analysed material was cDNA or gDNA that came from T cells, B-cell-depleted T cells, or PBMCs.

The CDR3 loop spans 17 amino acids. Germline V lookup: CDR1 MGHDK, CDR2 SYGVNS. Trimming took 1 base from V and 4 from J, leaving 16 bases between them. Per the original data handling: Reference gene primer amplification gave nucleated cell count estimates. Some clones are missing from TCRdb's copy, which holds only in-frame ones; the method was immunoSEQ multiplex PCR. Clonal size and the V and J genes are those of that table, whereas D and trimming came from the DNA. This sample has more than 15,000 clones; approximately 81% occur once, and the top ten carry around 31%. The sample consisted of peripheral blood. V is TRBV25-1 and J is TRBJ1-4; unclear D gene. This sequence originates from a human donor with active COVID-19. The donor label of this sample is uncertain. The CDR3 sequence is CASSELGQSLFNEKLFF. CDR3 nucleotide sequence: TGTGCCAGCAGTGAATTGGGCCAGAGCCTGTTTAATGAAAAACTGTTTTTT.